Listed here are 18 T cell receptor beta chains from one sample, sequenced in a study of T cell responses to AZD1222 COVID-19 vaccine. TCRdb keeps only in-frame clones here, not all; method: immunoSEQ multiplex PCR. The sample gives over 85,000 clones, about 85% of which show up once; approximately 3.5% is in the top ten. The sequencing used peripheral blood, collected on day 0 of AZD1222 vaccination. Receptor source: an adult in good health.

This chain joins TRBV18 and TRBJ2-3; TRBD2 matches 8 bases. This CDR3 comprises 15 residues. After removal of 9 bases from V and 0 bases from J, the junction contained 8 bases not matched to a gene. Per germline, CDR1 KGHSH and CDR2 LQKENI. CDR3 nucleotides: TGTGCCAGTCACCGGGGGGGACGGAGCACAGATACGCAGTATTTT. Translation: CASHRGGRSTDTQYF.

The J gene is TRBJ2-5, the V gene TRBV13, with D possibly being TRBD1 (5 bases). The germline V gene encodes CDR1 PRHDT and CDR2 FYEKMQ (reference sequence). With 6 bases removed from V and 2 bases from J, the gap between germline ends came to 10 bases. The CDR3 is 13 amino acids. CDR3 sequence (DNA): TGTGCCAGCAGTTTTGACAGACAAGAGACCCAGTACTTC. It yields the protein CASSFDRQETQYF.

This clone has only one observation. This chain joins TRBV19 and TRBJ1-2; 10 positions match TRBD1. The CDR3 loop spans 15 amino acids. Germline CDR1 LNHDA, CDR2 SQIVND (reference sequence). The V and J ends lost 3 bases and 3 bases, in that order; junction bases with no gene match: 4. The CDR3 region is CASSIDGTGDYGYTF. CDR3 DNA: TGTGCCAGTAGTATCGACGGGACAGGGGACTATGGCTACACCTTC.

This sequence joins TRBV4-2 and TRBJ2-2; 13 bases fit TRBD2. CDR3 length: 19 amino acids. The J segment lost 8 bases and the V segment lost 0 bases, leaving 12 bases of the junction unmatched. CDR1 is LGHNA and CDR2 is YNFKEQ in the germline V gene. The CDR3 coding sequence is TGTGCCAGCAGCCAAGACCTACCCGAACTAGCGGGGGGGACGGGGGAGCTGTTTTTT. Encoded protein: CASSQDLPELAGGTGELFF.

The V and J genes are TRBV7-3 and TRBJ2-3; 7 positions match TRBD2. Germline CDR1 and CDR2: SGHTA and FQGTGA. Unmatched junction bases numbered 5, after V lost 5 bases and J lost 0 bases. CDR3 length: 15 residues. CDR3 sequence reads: CASSDKRGSTDTQYF. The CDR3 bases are TGTGCCAGCAGCGATAAGCGGGGAAGCACAGATACGCAGTATTTT.

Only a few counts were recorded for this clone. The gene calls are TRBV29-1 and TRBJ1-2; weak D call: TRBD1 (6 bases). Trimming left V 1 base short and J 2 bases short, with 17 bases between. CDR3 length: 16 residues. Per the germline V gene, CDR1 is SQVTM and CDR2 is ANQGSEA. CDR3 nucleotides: TGCAGCGTTGAAGGGGAGCCTGGGGACAAGAACTATGGCTACACCTTC. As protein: CSVEGEPGDKNYGYTF.

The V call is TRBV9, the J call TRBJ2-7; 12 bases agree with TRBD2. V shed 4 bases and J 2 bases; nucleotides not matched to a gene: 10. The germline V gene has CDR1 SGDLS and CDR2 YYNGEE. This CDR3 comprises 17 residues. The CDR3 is CASSPQWLAGGPYEQYF. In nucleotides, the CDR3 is TGTGCCAGCAGCCCCCAATGGCTAGCGGGGGGGCCCTACGAGCAGTACTTC.

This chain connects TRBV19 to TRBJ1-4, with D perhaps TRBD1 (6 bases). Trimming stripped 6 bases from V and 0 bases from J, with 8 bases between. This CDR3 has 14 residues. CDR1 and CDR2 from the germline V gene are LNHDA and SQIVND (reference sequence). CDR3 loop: CASSNRATNEKLFF. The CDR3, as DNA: TGTGCCAGTAGCAACAGGGCAACTAATGAAAAACTGTTTTTT.

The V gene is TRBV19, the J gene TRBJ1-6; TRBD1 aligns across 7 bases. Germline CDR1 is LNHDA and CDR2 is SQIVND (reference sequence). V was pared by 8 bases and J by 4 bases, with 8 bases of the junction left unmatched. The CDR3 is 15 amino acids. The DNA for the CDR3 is TGTGCCAGTGGCCTCAAACAGGGGTATAATTCACCCCTCCACTTT. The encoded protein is CASGLKQGYNSPLHF.

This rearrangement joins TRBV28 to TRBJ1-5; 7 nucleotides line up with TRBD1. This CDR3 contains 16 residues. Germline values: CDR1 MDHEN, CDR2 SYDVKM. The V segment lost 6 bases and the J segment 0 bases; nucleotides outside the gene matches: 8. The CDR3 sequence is CASRQGIIYSNQPQHF. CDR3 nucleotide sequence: TGTGCCAGCAGACAGGGGATAATTTATAGCAATCAGCCCCAGCATTTT. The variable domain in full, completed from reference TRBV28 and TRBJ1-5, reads DVKVTQSSRYLVKRTGEKVFLECVQDMDHENMFWYRQDPGLGLRLIYFSYDVKMKEKGDIPEGYSVSREKKERFSLILESASTNQTSMYLCASRQGIIYSNQPQHFGDGTRLSIL.

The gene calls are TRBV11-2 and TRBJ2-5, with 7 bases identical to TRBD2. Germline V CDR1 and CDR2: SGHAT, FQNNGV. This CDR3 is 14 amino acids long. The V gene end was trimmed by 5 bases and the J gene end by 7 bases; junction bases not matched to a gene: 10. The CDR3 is CASSPGGTVGTQYF. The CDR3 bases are TGTGCCAGCAGCCCCGGGGGGACTGTTGGGACCCAGTACTTC.

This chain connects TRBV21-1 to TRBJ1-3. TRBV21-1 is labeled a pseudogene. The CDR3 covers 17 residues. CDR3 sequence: CASSSKFFGFTGNTIYF. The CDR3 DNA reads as TGTGCCAGCAGCTCTAAATTTTTCGGCTTTACTGGAAACACCATATATTTT.

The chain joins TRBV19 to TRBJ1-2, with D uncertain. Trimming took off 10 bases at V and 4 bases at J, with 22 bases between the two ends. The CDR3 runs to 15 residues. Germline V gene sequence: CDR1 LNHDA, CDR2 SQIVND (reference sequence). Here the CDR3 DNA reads TGTGCCACTAGCGAGGGCAGTTCCATCCCCTATGGCTACACCTTC. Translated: CATSEGSSIPYGYTF.

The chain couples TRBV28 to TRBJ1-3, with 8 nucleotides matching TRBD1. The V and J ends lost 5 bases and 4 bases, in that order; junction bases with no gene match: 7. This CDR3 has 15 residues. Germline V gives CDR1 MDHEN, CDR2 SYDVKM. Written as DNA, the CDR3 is TGTGCCAGCAGTAACCCTACAGGGGGGGGAAACACCATATATTTT. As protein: CASSNPTGGGNTIYF.

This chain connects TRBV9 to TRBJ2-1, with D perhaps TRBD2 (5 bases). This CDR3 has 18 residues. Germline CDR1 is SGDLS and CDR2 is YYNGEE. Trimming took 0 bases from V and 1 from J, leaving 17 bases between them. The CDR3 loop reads CASSVGRGLVYSYNEQFF. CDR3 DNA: TGTGCCAGCAGCGTAGGGAGAGGGCTCGTATATTCCTACAATGAGCAGTTCTTC.

CDR3 in DNA: TGTGCCAGCAGTCCCCCGGGGGTCTCTGGAAACACCATATATTTT. Protein sequence: CASSPPGVSGNTIYF. V usage is TRBV28 and J usage is TRBJ1-3, with D possibly being TRBD1 (5 bases). The germline CDR1 and CDR2 sequences are MDHEN and SYDVKM. This CDR3 is 15 amino acids long. Trimming pared 5 bases from V and 0 bases from J, leaving 11 bases between.

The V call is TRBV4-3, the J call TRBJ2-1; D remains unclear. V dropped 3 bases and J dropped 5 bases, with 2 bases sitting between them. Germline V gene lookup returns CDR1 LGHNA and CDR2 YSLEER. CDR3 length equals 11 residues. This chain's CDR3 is CASSHNNEQFF. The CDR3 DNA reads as TGCGCCAGCAGCCACAACAATGAGCAGTTCTTC.

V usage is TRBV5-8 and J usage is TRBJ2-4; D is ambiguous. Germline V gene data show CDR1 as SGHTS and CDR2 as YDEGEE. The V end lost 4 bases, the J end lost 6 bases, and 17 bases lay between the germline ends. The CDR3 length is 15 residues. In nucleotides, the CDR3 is TGTGCCAGCAGCGTGGGCCTTGGAACAGCAAACATTCAGTACTTC. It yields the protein CASSVGLGTANIQYF.